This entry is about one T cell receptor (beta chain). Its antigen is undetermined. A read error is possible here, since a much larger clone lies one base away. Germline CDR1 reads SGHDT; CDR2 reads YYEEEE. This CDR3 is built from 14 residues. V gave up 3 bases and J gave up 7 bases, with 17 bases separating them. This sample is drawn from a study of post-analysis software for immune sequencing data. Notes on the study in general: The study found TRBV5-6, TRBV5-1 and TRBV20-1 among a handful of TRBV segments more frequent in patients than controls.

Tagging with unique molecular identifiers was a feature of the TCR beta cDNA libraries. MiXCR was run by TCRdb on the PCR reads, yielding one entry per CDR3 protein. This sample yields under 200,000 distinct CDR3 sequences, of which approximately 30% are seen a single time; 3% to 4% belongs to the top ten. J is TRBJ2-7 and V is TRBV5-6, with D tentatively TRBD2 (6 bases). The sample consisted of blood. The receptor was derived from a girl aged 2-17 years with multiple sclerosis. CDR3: CASSWNDIAVEQYF. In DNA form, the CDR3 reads TGTGCCAGCAGCTGGAATGATATAGCGGTAGAGCAGTACTTC.